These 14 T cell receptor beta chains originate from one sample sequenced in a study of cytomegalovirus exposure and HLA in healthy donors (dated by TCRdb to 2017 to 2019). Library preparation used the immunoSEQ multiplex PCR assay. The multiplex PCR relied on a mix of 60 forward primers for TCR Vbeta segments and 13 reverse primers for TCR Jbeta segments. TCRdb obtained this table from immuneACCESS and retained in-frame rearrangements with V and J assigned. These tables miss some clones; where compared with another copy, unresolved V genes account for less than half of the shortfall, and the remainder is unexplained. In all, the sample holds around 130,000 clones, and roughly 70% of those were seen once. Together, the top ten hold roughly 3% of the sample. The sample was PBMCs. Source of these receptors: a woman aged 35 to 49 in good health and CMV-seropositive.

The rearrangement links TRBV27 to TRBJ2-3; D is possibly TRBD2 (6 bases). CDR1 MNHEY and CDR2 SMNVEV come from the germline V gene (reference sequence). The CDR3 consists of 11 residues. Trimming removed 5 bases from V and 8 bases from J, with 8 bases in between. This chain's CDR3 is CASSGTRTQYF. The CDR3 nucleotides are TGTGCCAGCAGTGGGACTCGTACGCAGTATTTT.

DNA of the CDR3: TGTGCCAGCAGCTCGGACAGGGGGACCGGTCGCTACACCTTC. As protein: CASSSDRGTGRYTF. This chain joins TRBV7-9 and TRBJ1-2; 10 bases map to TRBD1. Germline-derived CDR1 and CDR2 are SEHNR and FQNEAQ (reference sequence). This CDR3 has 14 amino acids. V dropped 4 bases and J dropped 9; count of bases not matched to a gene: 8.

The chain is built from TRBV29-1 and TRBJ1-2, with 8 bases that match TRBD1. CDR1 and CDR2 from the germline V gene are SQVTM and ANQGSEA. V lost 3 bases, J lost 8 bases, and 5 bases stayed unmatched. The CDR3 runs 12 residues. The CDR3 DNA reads TGCAGCGTTGACAGGACAGGGTTAGGCTACACCTTC. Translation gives CSVDRTGLGYTF.

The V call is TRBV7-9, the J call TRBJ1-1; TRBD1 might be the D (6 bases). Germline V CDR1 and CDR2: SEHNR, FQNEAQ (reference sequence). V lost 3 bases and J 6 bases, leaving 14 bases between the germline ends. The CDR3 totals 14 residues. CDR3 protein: CASSLGHIEPEAFF. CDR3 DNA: TGTGCCAGCAGCTTGGGACACATAGAACCTGAAGCTTTCTTT. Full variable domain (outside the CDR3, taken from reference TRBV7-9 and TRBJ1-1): DTGVSQNPRHKITKRGQNVTFRCDPISEHNRLYWYRQTLGQGPEFLTYFQNEAQLEKSRLLSDRFSAERPKGSFSTLEIQRTEQGDSAMYLCASSLGHIEPEAFFGQGTRLTVV.

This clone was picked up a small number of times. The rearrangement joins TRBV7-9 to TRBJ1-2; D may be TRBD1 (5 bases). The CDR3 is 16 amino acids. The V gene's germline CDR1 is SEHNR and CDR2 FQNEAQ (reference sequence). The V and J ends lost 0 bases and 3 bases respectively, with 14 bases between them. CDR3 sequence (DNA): TGTGCCAGCAGCTTAGCTCGGGGGGTCTCTGACTATGGCTACACCTTC. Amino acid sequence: CASSLARGVSDYGYTF.

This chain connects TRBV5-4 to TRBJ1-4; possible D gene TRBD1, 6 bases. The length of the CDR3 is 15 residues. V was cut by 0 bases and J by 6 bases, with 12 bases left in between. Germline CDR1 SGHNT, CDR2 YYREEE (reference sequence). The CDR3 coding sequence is TGTGCCAGCAGCTTGGTGGGGGCGGCGGATGAAAAACTGTTTTTT. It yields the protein CASSLVGAADEKLFF.

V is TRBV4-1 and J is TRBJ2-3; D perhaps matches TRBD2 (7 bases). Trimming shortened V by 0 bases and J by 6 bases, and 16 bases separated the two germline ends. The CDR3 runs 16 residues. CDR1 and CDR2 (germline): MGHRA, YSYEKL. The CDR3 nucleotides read TGCGCCAGCAGCCAAGATCGGGGAGGGGGTCCTGATACGCAGTATTTT. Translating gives CASSQDRGGGPDTQYF.

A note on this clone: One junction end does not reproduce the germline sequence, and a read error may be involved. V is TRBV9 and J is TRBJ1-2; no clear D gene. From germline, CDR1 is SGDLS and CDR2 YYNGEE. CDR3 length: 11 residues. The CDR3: CASSVATEVAF. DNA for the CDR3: TGTGCCAGCAGCGTAGCTACCGAAGTTGCCTTC.

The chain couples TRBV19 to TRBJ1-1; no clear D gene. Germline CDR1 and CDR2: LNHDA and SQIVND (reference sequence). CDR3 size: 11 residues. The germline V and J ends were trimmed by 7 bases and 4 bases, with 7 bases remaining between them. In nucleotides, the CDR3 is TGTGCCAGTATGAGGAGCACTGAAGCTTTCTTT. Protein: CASMRSTEAFF.

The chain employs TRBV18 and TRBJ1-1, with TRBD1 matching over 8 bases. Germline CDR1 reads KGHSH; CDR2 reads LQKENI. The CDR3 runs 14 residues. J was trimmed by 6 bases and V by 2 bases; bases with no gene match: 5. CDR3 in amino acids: CASSPGRGQSEAFF. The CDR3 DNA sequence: TGTGCCAGCTCACCAGGCAGGGGGCAGTCTGAAGCTTTCTTT.

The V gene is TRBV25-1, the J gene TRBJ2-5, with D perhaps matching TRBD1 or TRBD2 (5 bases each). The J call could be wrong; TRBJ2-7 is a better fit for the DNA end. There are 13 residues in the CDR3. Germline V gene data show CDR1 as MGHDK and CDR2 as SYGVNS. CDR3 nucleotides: TGTGCCAGCAGTGTTGGGGGTGGGGGCGAGCAGTACTTC. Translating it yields CASSVGGGGEQYF.

DNA of the CDR3: TGTGCCAGCAGTGGGGCAACAGGGGGCGGCTATGGCTACACCTTC. This translates into CASSGATGGGYGYTF. V and J are TRBV28 and TRBJ1-2; TRBD1 agrees at 9 bases. Trimming at V came to 5 bases and at J to 4 bases, leaving 8 bases not matched to a gene. Germline V gives CDR1 MDHEN, CDR2 SYDVKM. The CDR3 runs 15 residues.

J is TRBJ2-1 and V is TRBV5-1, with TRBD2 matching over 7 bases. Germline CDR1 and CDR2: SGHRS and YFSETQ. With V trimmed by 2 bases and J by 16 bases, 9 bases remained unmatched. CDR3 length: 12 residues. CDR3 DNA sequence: TGCGCCAGCAGCTTCTCCGGGACTAAAGGATTCTTC. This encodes CASSFSGTKGFF. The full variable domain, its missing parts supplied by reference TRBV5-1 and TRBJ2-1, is KAGVTQTPRYLIKTRGQQVTLSCSPISGHRSVSWYQQTPGQGLQFLFEYFSETQRNKGNFPGRFSGRQFSNSRSEMNVSTLELGDSALYLCASSFSGTKGFFGPGTRLTVL.

Written as DNA, the CDR3 is TGTGCCAGCCACGGGGACAGGCGCTCCACCGGGGAGCTGTTTTTT. It specifies CASHGDRRSTGELFF. V gene TRBV2 combines with J gene TRBJ2-2, with TRBD1 matching over 8 bases. V dropped 8 bases and J dropped 4; count of bases not matched to a gene: 9. The CDR3 runs to 15 residues. Germline assignment: CDR1 SNHLY and CDR2 FYNNEI.